The TCR beta chain described here comes from a study of blood T cells in healthy people across ages. The CDR3 totals 15 residues. CDR1 is SGHAT and CDR2 is FQDESV in the germline V gene (reference sequence). PCR was performed a second time for about 6 to 12 cycles using a sample-barcoded 5' primer and a J-beta primer mix. TCRdb reanalysed the 5' RACE reads using MiXCR and keeps one entry per CDR3 protein. The table has just over 1 million distinct CDR3 sequences, 45% seen once. The receptor comes from a woman between 55 and 75 years old in good health. The sample consisted of blood. This chain joins TRBV11-1 and TRBJ2-1, with unresolved D. The J call may be mistaken, given a closer DNA end match to TRBJ2-7. CDR3 sequence (DNA): TGTGCCAGCAGCTTAACTGCGGTGCGGCGCGATGAGCAGTACTTC. Translating it yields CASSLTAVRRDEQYF.